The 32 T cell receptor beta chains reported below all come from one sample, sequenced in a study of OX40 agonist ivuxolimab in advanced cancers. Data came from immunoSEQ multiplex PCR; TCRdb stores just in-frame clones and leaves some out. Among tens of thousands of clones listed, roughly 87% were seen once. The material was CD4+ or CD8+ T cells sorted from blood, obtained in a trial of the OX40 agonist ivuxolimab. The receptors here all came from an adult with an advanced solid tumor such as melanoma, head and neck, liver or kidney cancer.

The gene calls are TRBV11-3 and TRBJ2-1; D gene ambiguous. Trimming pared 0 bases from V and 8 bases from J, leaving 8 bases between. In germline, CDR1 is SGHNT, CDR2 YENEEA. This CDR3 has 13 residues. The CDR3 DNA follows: TGTGCCAGCAGCTTAGATCTCATAGATGAGCAGTTCTTC. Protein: CASSLDLIDEQFF.

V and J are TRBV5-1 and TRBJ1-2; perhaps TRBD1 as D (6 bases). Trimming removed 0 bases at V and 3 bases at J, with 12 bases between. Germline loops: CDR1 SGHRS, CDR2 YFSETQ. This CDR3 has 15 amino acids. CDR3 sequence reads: CASSLVGQTHYGYTF. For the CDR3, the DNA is TGCGCCAGCAGCTTGGTAGGACAGACGCACTATGGCTACACCTTC.

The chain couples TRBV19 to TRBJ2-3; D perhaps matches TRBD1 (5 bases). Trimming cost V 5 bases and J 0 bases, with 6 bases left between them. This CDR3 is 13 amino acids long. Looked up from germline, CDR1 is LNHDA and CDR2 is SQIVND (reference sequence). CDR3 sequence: CASSQGSTDTQYF. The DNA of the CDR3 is TGTGCCAGTAGTCAGGGCAGCACAGATACGCAGTATTTT.

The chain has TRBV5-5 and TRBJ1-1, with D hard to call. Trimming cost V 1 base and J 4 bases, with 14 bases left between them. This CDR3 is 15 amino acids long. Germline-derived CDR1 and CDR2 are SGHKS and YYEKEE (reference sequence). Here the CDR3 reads CASSLSRVGSTEAFF. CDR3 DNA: TGTGCCAGCAGCTTGTCCCGGGTGGGGAGCACTGAAGCTTTCTTT.

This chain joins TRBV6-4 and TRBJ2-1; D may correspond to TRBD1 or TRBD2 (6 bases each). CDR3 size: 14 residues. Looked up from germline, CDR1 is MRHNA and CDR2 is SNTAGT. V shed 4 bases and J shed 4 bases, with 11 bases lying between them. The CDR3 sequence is CASSVGGSYNEQFF. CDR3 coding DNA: TGTGCCAGCAGTGTAGGGGGGAGTTACAATGAGCAGTTCTTC.

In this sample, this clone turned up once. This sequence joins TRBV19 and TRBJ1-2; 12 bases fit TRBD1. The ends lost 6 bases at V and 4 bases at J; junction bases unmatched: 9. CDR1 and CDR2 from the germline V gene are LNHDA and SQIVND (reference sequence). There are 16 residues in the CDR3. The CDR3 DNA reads TGTGCCAGTAGACGACCGGGACAGGGGGCAGCCTATGGCTACACCTTC. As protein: CASRRPGQGAAYGYTF. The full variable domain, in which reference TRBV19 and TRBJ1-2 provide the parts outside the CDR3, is DGGITQSPKYLFRKEGQNVTLSCEQNLNHDAMYWYRQDPGQGLRLIYYSQIVNDFQKGDIAEGYSVSREKKESFPLTVTSAQKNPTAFYLCASRRPGQGAAYGYTFGSGTRLTVV.

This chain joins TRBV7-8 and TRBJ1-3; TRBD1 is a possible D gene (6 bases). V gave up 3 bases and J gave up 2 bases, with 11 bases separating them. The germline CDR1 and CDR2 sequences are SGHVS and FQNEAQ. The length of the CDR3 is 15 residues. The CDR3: CASSFQGIPGNTIYF. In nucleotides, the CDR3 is TGTGCCAGCAGCTTCCAGGGGATCCCTGGAAACACCATATATTTT.

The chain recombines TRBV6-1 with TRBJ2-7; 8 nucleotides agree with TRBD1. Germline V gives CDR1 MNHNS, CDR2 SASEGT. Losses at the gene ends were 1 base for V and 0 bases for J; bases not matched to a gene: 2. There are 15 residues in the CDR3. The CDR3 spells CASSEGTGNSYEQYF. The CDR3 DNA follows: TGTGCCAGCAGTGAAGGGACAGGGAACTCCTACGAGCAGTACTTC.

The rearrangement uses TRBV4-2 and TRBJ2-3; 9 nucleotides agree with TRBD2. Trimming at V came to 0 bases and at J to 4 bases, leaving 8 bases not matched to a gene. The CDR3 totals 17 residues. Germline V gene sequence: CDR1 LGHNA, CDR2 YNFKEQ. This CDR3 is CASSQDLAGGLADTQYF. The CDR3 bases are TGTGCCAGCAGCCAAGATCTGGCGGGGGGGCTCGCAGATACGCAGTATTTT.

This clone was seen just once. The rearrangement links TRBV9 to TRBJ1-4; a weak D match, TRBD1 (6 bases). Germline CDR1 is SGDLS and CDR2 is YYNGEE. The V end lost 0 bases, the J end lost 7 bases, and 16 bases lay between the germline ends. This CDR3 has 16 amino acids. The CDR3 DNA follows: TGTGCCAGCAGCGTAGGAGCCACCGGGACAACTGAAAAACTGTTTTTT. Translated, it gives CASSVGATGTTEKLFF.

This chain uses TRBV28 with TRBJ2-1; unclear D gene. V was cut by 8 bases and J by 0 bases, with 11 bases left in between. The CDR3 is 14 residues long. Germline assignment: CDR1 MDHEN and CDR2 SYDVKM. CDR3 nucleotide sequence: TGTGCCAGCTTCAGTACAAGCTCCTACAATGAGCAGTTCTTC. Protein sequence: CASFSTSSYNEQFF.

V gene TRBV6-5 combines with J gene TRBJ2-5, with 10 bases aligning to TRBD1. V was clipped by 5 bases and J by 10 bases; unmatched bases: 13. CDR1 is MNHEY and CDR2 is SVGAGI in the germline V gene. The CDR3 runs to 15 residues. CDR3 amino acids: CASSPDRGRLGNQYF. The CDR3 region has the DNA TGTGCCAGCAGTCCCGACAGGGGGCGCCTGGGGAACCAGTACTTC.

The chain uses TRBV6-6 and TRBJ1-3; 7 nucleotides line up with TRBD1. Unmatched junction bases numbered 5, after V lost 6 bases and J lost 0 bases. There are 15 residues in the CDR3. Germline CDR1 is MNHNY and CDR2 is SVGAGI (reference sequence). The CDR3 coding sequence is TGTGCCAGCAGCCGGGACAGTAGCTCTGGAAACACCATATATTTT. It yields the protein CASSRDSSSGNTIYF.

The CDR3 loop is CASSPPGRRDRTDTQYF. DNA of the CDR3: TGTGCCAGCTCACCACCGGGACGGAGGGACCGCACAGATACGCAGTATTTT. The genes are TRBV18 and TRBJ2-3; possible D gene TRBD2, 6 bases. CDR3 size: 17 residues. Germline V gene lookup returns CDR1 KGHSH and CDR2 LQKENI. V was pared by 0 bases and J by 1 base, with 14 bases between. Complete variable domain (other parts from reference TRBV18 and TRBJ2-3): NAGVMQNPRHLVRRRGQEARLRCSPMKGHSHVYWYRQLPEEGLKFMVYLQKENIIDESGMPKERFSAEFPKEGPSILRIQQVVRGDSAAYFCASSPPGRRDRTDTQYFGPGTRLTVL.

CDR3 loop: CASSDDRGPTGELFF. In nucleotides, the CDR3 is TGTGCCAGCAGTGACGACAGGGGCCCCACCGGGGAGCTGTTTTTT. The V gene is TRBV6-4, the J gene TRBJ2-2; 8 bases map to TRBD1. Trimming cost V 2 bases and J 4 bases; bases outside gene matches: 3. CDR3 length equals 15 residues. CDR1 MRHNA and CDR2 SNTAGT come from the germline V gene.

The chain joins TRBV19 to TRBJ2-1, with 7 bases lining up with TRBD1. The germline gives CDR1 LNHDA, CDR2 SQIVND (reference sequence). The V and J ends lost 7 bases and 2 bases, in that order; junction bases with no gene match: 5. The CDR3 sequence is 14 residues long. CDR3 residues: CASNRGGTYNEQFF. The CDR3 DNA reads TGTGCCAGTAATAGAGGGGGCACCTACAATGAGCAGTTCTTC.

This chain's CDR3 is CASSTRQGRPGELFF. The CDR3 DNA reads as TGTGCCAGCAGCACCCGACAGGGACGACCCGGGGAGCTGTTTTTT. The J gene is TRBJ2-2, the V gene TRBV9; 7 nucleotides match TRBD1. V gave up 4 bases and J gave up 6 bases; unmatched junction bases: 9. Germline V lookup: CDR1 SGDLS, CDR2 YYNGEE. This CDR3 is 15 amino acids long. Full variable domain (outside the CDR3, taken from reference TRBV9 and TRBJ2-2): DSGVTQTPKHLITATGQRVTLRCSPRSGDLSVYWYQQSLDQGLQFLIQYYNGEERAKGNILERFSAQQFPDLHSELNLSSLELGDSALYFCASSTRQGRPGELFFGEGSRLTVL.

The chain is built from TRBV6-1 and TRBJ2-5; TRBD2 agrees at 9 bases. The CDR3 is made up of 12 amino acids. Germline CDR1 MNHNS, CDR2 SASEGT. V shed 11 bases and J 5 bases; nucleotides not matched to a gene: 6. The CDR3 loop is CAGMTSGETQYF. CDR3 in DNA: TGTGCCGGGATGACTAGCGGCGAGACCCAGTACTTC.

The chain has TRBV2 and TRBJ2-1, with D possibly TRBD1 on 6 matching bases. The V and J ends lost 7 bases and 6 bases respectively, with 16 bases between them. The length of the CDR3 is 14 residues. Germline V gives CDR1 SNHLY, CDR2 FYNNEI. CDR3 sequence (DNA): TGTGCCAGCATTTCCCAGGGGCTTCGCAATGAGCAGTTCTTC. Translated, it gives CASISQGLRNEQFF.

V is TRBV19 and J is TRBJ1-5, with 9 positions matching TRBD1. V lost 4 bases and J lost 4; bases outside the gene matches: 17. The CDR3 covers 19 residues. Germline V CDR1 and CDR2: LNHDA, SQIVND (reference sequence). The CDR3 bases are TGTGCCAGTAGTAACCCAACGGTCACAGGGGGCTTAATGAATCAGCCCCAGCATTTT. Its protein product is CASSNPTVTGGLMNQPQHF.

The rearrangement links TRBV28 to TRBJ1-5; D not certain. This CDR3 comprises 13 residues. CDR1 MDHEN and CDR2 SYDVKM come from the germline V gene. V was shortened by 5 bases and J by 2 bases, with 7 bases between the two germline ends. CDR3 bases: TGTGCCAGCAGTCCGGTGGGCAATCAGCCCCAGCATTTT. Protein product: CASSPVGNQPQHF.

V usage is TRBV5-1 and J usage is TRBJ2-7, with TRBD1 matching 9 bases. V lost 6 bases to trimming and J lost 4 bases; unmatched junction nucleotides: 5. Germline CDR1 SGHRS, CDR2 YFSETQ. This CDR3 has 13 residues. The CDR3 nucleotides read TGCGCCAGCAAAAGGGACAGGGCTTACGAGCAGTACTTC. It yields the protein CASKRDRAYEQYF.

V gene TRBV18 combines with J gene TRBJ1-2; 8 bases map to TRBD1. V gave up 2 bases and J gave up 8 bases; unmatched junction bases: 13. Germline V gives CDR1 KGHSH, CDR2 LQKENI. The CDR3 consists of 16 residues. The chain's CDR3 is CASSPLQDAGQGGYTF. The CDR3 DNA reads TGTGCCAGCTCACCATTGCAGGATGCCGGACAGGGAGGCTACACCTTC.

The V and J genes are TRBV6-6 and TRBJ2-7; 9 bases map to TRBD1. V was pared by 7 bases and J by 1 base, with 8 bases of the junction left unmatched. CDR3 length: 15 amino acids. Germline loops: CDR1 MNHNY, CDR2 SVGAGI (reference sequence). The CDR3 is CASNPAGTGSYEQYF. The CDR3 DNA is TGTGCCAGCAACCCGGCCGGGACAGGGTCCTACGAGCAGTACTTC.

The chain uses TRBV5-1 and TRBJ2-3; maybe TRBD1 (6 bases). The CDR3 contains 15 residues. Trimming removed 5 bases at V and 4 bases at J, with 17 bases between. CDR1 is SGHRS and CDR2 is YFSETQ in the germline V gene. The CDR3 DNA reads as TGCGCCAGCAGTGCATCCGGGACACCGCCAGATACGCAGTATTTT. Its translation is CASSASGTPPDTQYF.

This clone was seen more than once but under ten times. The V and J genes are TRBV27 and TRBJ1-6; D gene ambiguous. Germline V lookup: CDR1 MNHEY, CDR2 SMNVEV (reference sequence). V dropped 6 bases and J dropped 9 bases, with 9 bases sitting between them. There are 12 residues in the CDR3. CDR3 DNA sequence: TGTGCCAGCAGCGACGGGTCTTCACCCCTCCACTTT. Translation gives CASSDGSSPLHF.

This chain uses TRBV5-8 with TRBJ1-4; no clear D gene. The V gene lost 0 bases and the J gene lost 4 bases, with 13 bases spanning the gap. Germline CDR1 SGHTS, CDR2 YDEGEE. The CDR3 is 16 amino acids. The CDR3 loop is CASSLGNDRINEKLFF. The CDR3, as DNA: TGTGCCAGCAGCTTGGGGAACGACCGTATTAATGAAAAACTGTTTTTT.

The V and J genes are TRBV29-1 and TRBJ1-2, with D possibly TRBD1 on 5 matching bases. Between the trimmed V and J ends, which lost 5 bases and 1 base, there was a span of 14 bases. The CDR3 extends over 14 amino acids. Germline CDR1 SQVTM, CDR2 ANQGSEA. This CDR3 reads CSVHLGGYNYGYTF. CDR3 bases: TGCAGCGTTCATCTGGGGGGGTATAACTATGGCTACACCTTC.

The chain's CDR3 is CASSQSLQAGSYEQYF. The CDR3 nucleotides are TGTGCCAGCAGCCAGTCACTCCAGGCGGGGAGCTACGAGCAGTACTTC. The chain recombines TRBV5-5 with TRBJ2-7; tentatively, D is TRBD2 (6 bases). The CDR3 has 16 residues. Germline CDR1 is SGHKS and CDR2 is YYEKEE (reference sequence). V lost 4 bases and J 3 bases, leaving 20 bases between the germline ends.

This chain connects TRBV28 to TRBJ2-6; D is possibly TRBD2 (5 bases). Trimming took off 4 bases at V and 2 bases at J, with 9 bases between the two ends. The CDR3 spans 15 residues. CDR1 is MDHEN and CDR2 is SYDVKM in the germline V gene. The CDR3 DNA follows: TGTGCCAGCAGTTGGGGAGCTACTGGGGCCAACGTCCTGACTTTC. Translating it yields CASSWGATGANVLTF.

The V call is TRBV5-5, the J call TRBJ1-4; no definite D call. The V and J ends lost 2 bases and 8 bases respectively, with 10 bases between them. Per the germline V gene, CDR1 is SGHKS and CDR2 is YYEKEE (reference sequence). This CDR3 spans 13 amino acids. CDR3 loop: CASSFLVPEKLFF. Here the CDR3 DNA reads TGTGCCAGCAGCTTCTTAGTACCCGAAAAACTGTTTTTT.

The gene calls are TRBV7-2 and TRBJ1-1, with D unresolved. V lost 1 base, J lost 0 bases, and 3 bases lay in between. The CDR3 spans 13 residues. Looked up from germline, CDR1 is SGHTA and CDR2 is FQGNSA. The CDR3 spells CASSLVMNTEAFF. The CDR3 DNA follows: TGTGCCAGCAGCTTAGTGATGAACACTGAAGCTTTCTTT.